The 24 T cell receptor beta chains given below trace back to one sample, sequenced in a study of T cells in Graves' hyperthyroidism and ophthalmopathy. Amplified TCR beta CDR3 regions came from RNA transcripts. The TCR CDR3 first-round RT-PCR relied on the HTBI primer set. MiXCR, run by TCRdb on the multiplex PCR reads, gives a single entry per CDR3 protein. The sample carries hundreds of thousands of distinct CDR3 sequences, roughly 14% recorded once. The material sequenced was blood. The receptors derive from a young woman with Graves' hyperthyroidism.

This clonotype was observed many times. This rearrangement joins TRBV7-2 to TRBJ2-2; D may correspond to TRBD1 or TRBD2 (5 bases each). V gave up 5 bases and J gave up 0 bases, with 7 bases separating them. This CDR3 comprises 14 residues. The germline V gene has CDR1 SGHTA and CDR2 FQGNSA. The CDR3 DNA sequence: TGTGCCAGCAGCCGGGGCGCGAACACCGGGGAGCTGTTTTTT. Translation: CASSRGANTGELFF.

This clonotype came up many times. This sequence joins TRBV11-3 and TRBJ2-1; 7 bases line up with TRBD2. Trimming removed 5 bases from V and 5 bases from J; junction bases left unmatched: 12. CDR1 SGHNT and CDR2 YENEEA come from the germline V gene. CDR3 size: 16 residues. CDR3 residues: CASSPRAGDVDNEQFF. Written as DNA, the CDR3 is TGTGCCAGCAGCCCTCGGGCGGGAGATGTCGACAATGAGCAGTTCTTC.

The V and J genes are TRBV9 and TRBJ2-3; possible D gene TRBD1, 5 bases. V was trimmed by 0 bases and J by 8 bases, leaving 13 bases between them. Germline V gene lookup returns CDR1 SGDLS and CDR2 YYNGEE. CDR3 length: 14 residues. CDR3 amino acids: CASSVDPGFGTQYF. CDR3 nucleotides: TGTGCCAGCAGCGTAGACCCAGGGTTTGGTACGCAGTATTTT. The whole variable domain, remainder taken from reference TRBV9 and TRBJ2-3, is DSGVTQTPKHLITATGQRVTLRCSPRSGDLSVYWYQQSLDQGLQFLIQYYNGEERAKGNILERFSAQQFPDLHSELNLSSLELGDSALYFCASSVDPGFGTQYFGPGTRLTVL.

This clonotype was seen many times. The chain carries TRBV7-2 and TRBJ2-1; 11 bases are shared with TRBD2. Germline V gene lookup returns CDR1 SGHTA and CDR2 FQGNSA. The CDR3 covers 15 residues. The trim removed 7 bases at V and 7 bases at J, leaving 9 bases unmatched. The CDR3 here is CASTPGLAVVNEQFF. In nucleotides, the CDR3 is TGTGCCAGCACCCCGGGACTAGCGGTTGTTAATGAGCAGTTCTTC.

The chain couples TRBV5-1 to TRBJ2-7, with D possibly being TRBD2 (5 bases). This CDR3 comprises 14 residues. CDR1 is SGHRS and CDR2 is YFSETQ in the germline V gene. V shed 5 bases and J shed 0 bases, with 12 bases lying between them. The CDR3 spells CASRATAGSYEQYF. DNA for the CDR3: TGCGCCAGCAGGGCTACGGCGGGCTCCTACGAGCAGTACTTC.

This clonotype was seen at least ten times. The chain has TRBV6-2 or TRBV6-3 and TRBJ2-1; 8 bases match TRBD2. Germline CDR1 is MNHEY and CDR2 is SVGEGT. This CDR3 region has 16 residues. Losses at the gene ends were 0 bases for V and 2 bases for J; bases not matched to a gene: 3. The CDR3 nucleotides read TGTGCCAGCAGTTACTCAAGAGCGGGAGCCTACAATGAGCAGTTCTTC. This gives the protein CASSYSRAGAYNEQFF.

This clonotype showed up many times. The CDR3 bases are TGTGCCAGCAGGCCTAACAGCTATGGCTACACCTTC. Translated, it gives CASRPNSYGYTF. The V call is TRBV6-1, the J call TRBJ1-2; D call uncertain. The length of the CDR3 is 12 residues. The V gene's germline CDR1 is MNHNS and CDR2 SASEGT. The V gene lost 6 bases and the J gene lost 4 bases, with 9 bases spanning the gap.

This clonotype was seen many times. V and J are TRBV29-1 and TRBJ2-5; TRBD1 is a possible D gene (7 bases). V was cut by 8 bases and J by 7 bases, with 17 bases left in between. The CDR3 has 12 amino acids. Germline V gene lookup returns CDR1 SQVTM and CDR2 ANQGSEA. CDR3 in DNA: TGCAGCACCAGGGACAGACTAGGGACCCAGTACTTC. Amino acids: CSTRDRLGTQYF.

The table lists this clonotype with many counts. The rearrangement joins TRBV11-1 to TRBJ2-1; 9 bases are a match to TRBD1. V was clipped by 0 bases and J by 4 bases; unmatched bases: 7. In germline, CDR1 is SGHAT, CDR2 FQDESV (reference sequence). CDR3 length: 17 residues. The CDR3 DNA sequence: TGTGCCAGCAGCTTAGCTGGGGGGACAGGGATATACAATGAGCAGTTCTTC. Protein: CASSLAGGTGIYNEQFF. The full variable domain, its missing parts supplied by reference TRBV11-1 and TRBJ2-1, is EAEVAQSPRYKITEKSQAVAFWCDPISGHATLYWYRQILGQGPELLVQFQDESVVDDSQLPKDRFSAERLKGVDSTLKIQPAELGDSAMYLCASSLAGGTGIYNEQFFGPGTRLTVL.

This clonotype has at least ten counts. The chain links TRBV9 to TRBJ2-2, with 9 bases matching TRBD2. CDR3 length equals 15 residues. The J segment lost 5 bases and the V segment lost 3 bases, leaving 5 bases of the junction unmatched. Germline V gene sequence: CDR1 SGDLS, CDR2 YYNGEE. CDR3 DNA sequence: TGTGCCAGCAGCGGTAGCGGGAGCGGTACCGGGGAGCTGTTTTTT. It yields the protein CASSGSGSGTGELFF.

This clonotype showed up many times. This chain connects TRBV11-2 to TRBJ1-1, with TRBD1 as a possible D gene (5 bases). Germline V gives CDR1 SGHAT, CDR2 FQNNGV. The V end was cut by 0 bases, the J end by 6 bases, with 8 bases between. CDR3 length equals 13 residues. CDR3 sequence reads: CASSLDTGPEAFF. CDR3 DNA sequence: TGTGCCAGCAGCTTAGATACGGGGCCTGAAGCTTTCTTT.

This clonotype has at least ten counts. J is TRBJ2-2 and V is TRBV6-2 or TRBV6-3, with 10 bases matching TRBD2. The V gene's germline CDR1 is MNHEY and CDR2 SVGEGT. The junction had 6 bases not matched to a gene; V was cut back by 5 bases and J by 3 bases. The CDR3 totals 16 residues. The CDR3 bases are TGTGCCAGCAGTGAAAGCGGGAGGGCCCACACCGGGGAGCTGTTTTTT. This sequence encodes CASSESGRAHTGELFF.

This clonotype came up many times. The rearrangement joins TRBV11-2 to TRBJ2-7; D not resolved. CDR3 size: 13 residues. CDR1 is SGHAT, CDR2 FQNNGV, per germline. V shed 2 bases and J shed 2 bases, with 7 bases lying between them. CDR3 region: CASSLRSTYEQYF. The CDR3 bases are TGTGCCAGCAGCTTAAGGAGCACCTACGAGCAGTACTTC.

In its sample, this clonotype was seen a few times. The chain carries TRBV20-1 and TRBJ2-7; D may be TRBD2 (5 bases). The V gene's germline CDR1 is DFQATT and CDR2 SNEGSKA (reference sequence). The CDR3 length is 12 residues. Trimming removed 5 bases at V and 2 bases at J, with 10 bases between. In DNA form, the CDR3 reads TGCAGTGCTGGGCTAGCTCCCTACGAGCAGTACTTC. It encodes CSAGLAPYEQYF.

This clonotype was recorded many times. CDR3 sequence reads: CASSATSGETQYF. The CDR3 region has the DNA TGTGCCAGCAGCGCCACTAGCGGAGAGACCCAGTACTTC. V and J are TRBV9 and TRBJ2-5, with TRBD2 identical over 8 bases. Germline V lookup: CDR1 SGDLS, CDR2 YYNGEE. CDR3 length: 13 residues. Trimming cost V 3 bases and J 4 bases; bases outside gene matches: 2.

The chain combines TRBV5-6 with TRBJ2-1, with 12 nucleotides matching TRBD2. In germline, CDR1 is SGHDT, CDR2 YYEEEE. The CDR3 runs 20 residues. V lost 0 bases to trimming and J lost 4 bases; unmatched junction nucleotides: 14. The CDR3 coding sequence is TGTGCCAGCAGCTTGGCGCCGGGACTAGCGGGCAGACTTAATTACAATGAGCAGTTCTTC. Translated: CASSLAPGLAGRLNYNEQFF.

There are many counts of this clonotype. The chain combines TRBV30 with TRBJ1-2; D gene uncertain. The germline gives CDR1 GTSNPN, CDR2 SVGIG (reference sequence). Deletions cut 0 bases from V and 9 bases from J, with 17 bases between. This CDR3 spans 14 amino acids. The DNA for the CDR3 is TGTGCCTGGAGTGTACGCGGGGATGTCCCCCGCTACACCTTC. Translating it yields CAWSVRGDVPRYTF.

The CDR3 protein is CSARNMAGEWETQYF. Written as DNA, the CDR3 is TGCAGTGCTAGAAATATGGCGGGAGAATGGGAGACCCAGTACTTC. This sequence joins TRBV20-1 and TRBJ2-5; 7 bases match TRBD2. The CDR3 contains 15 residues. The ends lost 2 bases at V and 5 bases at J; junction bases unmatched: 11. In germline, CDR1 is DFQATT, CDR2 SNEGSKA (reference sequence).

The genes are TRBV24-1 and TRBJ2-1; possibly TRBD1 or TRBD2 for D (5 bases each). The CDR3 length is 17 residues. Germline V gives CDR1 KGHDR, CDR2 SFDVKD. Trimming stripped 3 bases from V and 0 bases from J, with 14 bases between. In nucleotides, the CDR3 is TGTGCCACCAGTGATCCGACAGTAGGGACCTCCTACAATGAGCAGTTCTTC. Translating it yields CATSDPTVGTSYNEQFF.

This clonotype was counted many times. The chain joins TRBV20-1 to TRBJ1-4, with a weak D call TRBD1 (5 bases). Trimming took off 0 bases at V and 1 base at J, with 9 bases between the two ends. Germline V gene data show CDR1 as DFQATT and CDR2 as SNEGSKA (reference sequence). The CDR3 extends over 15 amino acids. The CDR3 loop is CSARDFRGTNEKLFF. CDR3 sequence (DNA): TGCAGTGCTAGAGATTTTAGGGGAACTAATGAAAAACTGTTTTTT.

This clonotype was observed a handful of times. The chain carries TRBV4-3 and TRBJ1-4; D remains unclear. V dropped 0 bases and J dropped 9 bases, with 20 bases sitting between them. Germline V CDR1 and CDR2: LGHNA, YSLEER. The CDR3 extends over 17 amino acids. The CDR3 sequence: CASSQDTVAEREKKLFF. CDR3 nucleotide sequence: TGCGCCAGCAGCCAAGATACCGTGGCCGAACGGGAAAAAAAACTGTTTTTT.

This clonotype was picked up a small number of times. CDR3 nucleotides: TGTGCCAGTGTCAGACAGAACTATGGCTACACCTTC. Its translation is CASVRQNYGYTF. This rearrangement joins TRBV19 to TRBJ1-2; D is perhaps TRBD1 (5 bases). Trimming pared 8 bases from V and 2 bases from J, leaving 9 bases between. CDR1 is LNHDA and CDR2 is SQIVND in the germline V gene (reference sequence). The CDR3 contains 12 residues.

This clonotype appeared many times. This chain joins TRBV5-1 and TRBJ2-3; tentative D call: TRBD2 (5 bases). Germline V lookup: CDR1 SGHRS, CDR2 YFSETQ. Deletions cut 4 bases from V and 0 bases from J, with 12 bases between. This CDR3 region has 15 residues. The CDR3 nucleotides read TGCGCCAGCAGCATACGAGCGGCAAGCACAGATACGCAGTATTTT. Protein product: CASSIRAASTDTQYF.

The chain uses TRBV18 and TRBJ1-5; TRBD1 might be the D (6 bases). Germline-derived CDR1 and CDR2 are KGHSH and LQKENI. This CDR3 contains 14 residues. With 2 bases removed from V and 7 bases from J, the gap between germline ends came to 12 bases. The DNA for the CDR3 is TGTGCCAGCTCACCAAATGCAGGGGAACAGCCCCAGCATTTT. Translating gives CASSPNAGEQPQHF.